This is a list of T cell receptor beta chains from one sample in a study of patients and donors after allogeneic stem cell transplantation. One entry per CDR3 protein results from TCRdb running MiXCR on the RT-PCR reads. The sample has about 110,000 distinct CDR3 sequences, 35% seen once. The sequenced sample consisted of blood, either unsorted or a sorted T cell fraction (not recorded which). The receptors were gathered from a human donor who was either an allogeneic HSCT recipient or a stem cell or donor lymphocyte infusion donor (not recorded which). It is not recorded whose cells these are; they may come from a transplant donor. The CDR3 runs from the conserved cysteine through the conserved F or W. Each record gives: J gene, V gene, CDR3 protein.

TRBJ1-2 TRBV2 CASRTGGGYTF
TRBJ2-2 TRBV10-3 CAISWTPSRGELFF
TRBJ2-1 TRBV20-1 CSAISGGDEQFF
TRBJ2-1 TRBV29-1 CSARRGGASGTYNEQFF
TRBJ1-2 TRBV6-1 CASRGAIYGYTF
TRBJ2-5 TRBV7-2 CASSLLGGSPETQYF
TRBJ1-6 TRBV7-2 CASSLVKVSLLHF
TRBJ2-7 TRBV28 CASSGTSGRAGLMYEQYF
TRBJ2-7 TRBV20-1 CSARVGYEQYF
TRBJ2-1 TRBV27 CASSPGGRSNNEQFF